These T cell receptor beta chains were read from a single sample in a study of regulatory T cells in long-lasting Graves disease. TCRdb reanalysed the multiplex PCR reads using MiXCR and keeps one entry per CDR3 protein. This sample has roughly 400,000 distinct CDR3 sequences, with 21% found just once. Sequenced material: peripheral blood mononuclear cells (PBMCs), taken when the disease was refractory, from a patient treated with antithyroid drugs. The receptors derive from a female donor with Graves disease. CDR3s include the opening cysteine and the closing phenylalanine or tryptophan.

V gene	CDR3 protein
TRBV11-2	CASSEQGVATNEKLFF
TRBV29-1	CSATGKGIDTQYF
TRBV5-4	CASSFMGATNEKLFF
TRBV10-1	CASSESGTGSHEQYF
TRBV28	CASSHGLAGGNEQFF
TRBV2	CASSEVREQYF
TRBV20-1	CSAPGLRGRETQYF
TRBV28	CASSTPRRDRGQETQYF
TRBV12-3/TRBV12-4	CASSLSTSSNEQFF
TRBV6-1	CASSQLRQGSGYTF
TRBV28	CASSSDPANQPQHF
TRBV7-9	CASSGGTASTDTQYF
TRBV4-2	CASSQPGNQPQHF
TRBV27	CASRDDGYNSPLHF
TRBV5-1	CASSRGTFGNTIYF
TRBV18	CASSPEVTDTQYF
TRBV2	CASRSTPSQGNSPLHF
TRBV30	CAWSTTARTEAFF
TRBV13	CASSQDSSSYEQYF
TRBV10-3	CAISGHTNGYTF
TRBV20-1	CSARALGDTQYF
TRBV9	CASSVDGSGEQYF
TRBV7-9	CASSLGGISGANVLTF
TRBV13	CASSAGTGSGTEAFF
TRBV12-3/TRBV12-4	CASSLGKRTEAFF
TRBV28	CASSRKSSGANVLTF
TRBV9	CASTASGGIGTEAFF
TRBV11-2	CASKPAGWGGNYGYTF
TRBV9	CASSHPARTSGISTQYF
TRBV7-2	CASSLAASRYNEQFF
TRBV7-3	CASSPNGLNTGELFF
TRBV12-3/TRBV12-4	CASSGTGAEPLHF
TRBV28	CATSTDMYGYTF
TRBV9	CASSVEGRGEIEQYF
TRBV6-2/TRBV6-3	CASSYAGDEKGELFF
TRBV6-1	CASSEVGMGYEQYF
TRBV15	CATSPLTGTGGDEQYF
TRBV29-1	CSVVRVKNTEAFF
TRBV6-2/TRBV6-3	CASSYSLGSPNSPLHF
TRBV14	CASSPTVHTNYGYTF
TRBV29-1	CSVLTGEEKLFF
TRBV27	CASRFGGNEKLFF
TRBV6-1	CASSRSGGQPYGYTF
TRBV2	CASRDDISGYNSPLHF
TRBV6-1	CASSFGSGVEQYF
TRBV20-1	CSARVQTGPDNEKLFF
TRBV12-3/TRBV12-4	CASTKSWATEAFF
TRBV9	CASSGDGELFF
TRBV3-1	CASSQDKVYSDRRQNIQYF
TRBV20-1	CSAREPPGPVTFNSPLHF
TRBV20-1	CSARDIHEQYF
TRBV11-2	CASSPPGHPEAFF
TRBV7-9	CASSSQTGVGETQYF
TRBV2	CASSEMGTGQYF